The 2 T cell receptor beta chains below come from one sample, sequenced in a study of technical replicates of blood from several donors. TCRdb's copy holds only in-frame clones and misses some; the assay was immunoSEQ multiplex PCR. Here the sample spans 80,000 to 95,000 clones, about 94% being singletons. Sequenced: T cells isolated from PBMCs. These TCRs come from a human donor in good health.

This chain uses TRBV23-1 with TRBJ1-5; D call uncertain. Being an ORF, TRBV23-1 has a function that is uncertain. The CDR3 loop spans 12 amino acids. V was pared by 9 bases and J by 1 base, with 7 bases between. The CDR3 is CASGGSNQPQHF. CDR3 nucleotides: TGCGCCAGTGGAGGGAGCAATCAGCCCCAGCATTTT.

The chain is built from TRBV10-3 and TRBJ2-7; 11 positions agree with TRBD2. Germline V gives CDR1 ENHRY, CDR2 SYGVKD. The CDR3 covers 16 residues. V dropped 6 bases and J dropped 4; count of bases not matched to a gene: 11. Written as DNA, the CDR3 is TGTGCCATCAGCCCCCTTAGCGGGAGGGCCTCGTACGAGCAGTACTTC. It yields the protein CAISPLSGRASYEQYF.